These T cell receptor beta chains were read from a single sample in a study of T cell responses to AZD1222 COVID-19 vaccine. The data were produced by immunoSEQ multiplex PCR, yet TCRdb's version contains in-frame clones alone and is incomplete. The sample lists 130,000 to 150,000 clones, 92% occurring once. The specimen comprised peripheral blood, sampled on day 0 of AZD1222 vaccination. The receptor source for this set is an adult in good health. Both conserved end residues are part of each CDR3. D genes are given only for firm matches. Clone sizes are given selectively: once, few, many, or a class where the clone is expanded.

TRBV30,TRBJ2-3,-,13,-,TGTGCCTGGAGTGTGGGAGCTCGGGGTACGCAGTATTTT,CAWSVGARGTQYF
TRBV28,TRBJ2-2,-,18,TRBD2,TGTGCCAGCCTCCCAGGAGCCGGGAGGTTCTGGCCTCCCGGGGAGCTGTTTTTT,CASLPGAGRFWPPGELFF
TRBV28,TRBJ1-2,-,13,-,TGTGCCACCACCGGCCCGGCGGCCGGGGGCTACACCTTC,CATTGPAAGGYTF
TRBV9,TRBJ2-3,-,17,TRBD2,TGTGCCAGCAGCGTAGCCCCAGCGGGAGGAGGGCCAGATACGCAGTATTTT,CASSVAPAGGGPDTQYF
TRBV7-9,TRBJ2-2,-,14,-,TGTGCCAGCAGCCGACAGGAAAGGGCCGGGGAGCTGTTTTTT,CASSRQERAGELFF
TRBV9,TRBJ1-3,-,15,-,TGTGCCAGCAGCGTAGGAGGGACCTCTGGAAACACCATATATTTT,CASSVGGTSGNTIYF
TRBV5-4,TRBJ1-1,-,15,-,TGTGCCAGCAGCCCACCGGGACGGTTGAACACTGAAGCTTTCTTT,CASSPPGRLNTEAFF
TRBV5-1,TRBJ2-3,-,16,TRBD2,TGCGCCAGCAGCTTTACTAGCGGGAGTGCCACAGATACGCAGTATTTT,CASSFTSGSATDTQYF
TRBV5-1,TRBJ2-1,-,15,TRBD2,TGCGCCAGCAGCCCAGCGGGAAACACCTACAATGAGCAGTTCTTC,CASSPAGNTYNEQFF
TRBV7-3,TRBJ2-7,-,15,TRBD1,TGTGCCAGCAGCCTCTCCGGGACAGGGTCCTACGAGCAGTACTTC,CASSLSGTGSYEQYF
TRBV7-9,TRBJ1-3,-,14,-,TGTGCCAGCAGAGCAGGGGTCTCTGGAAACACCATATATTTT,CASRAGVSGNTIYF
TRBV10-3,TRBJ2-7,-,16,-,TGTGCCATCAGTGGAAGAGGGGACTGGCAAACCTACGAGCAGTACTTC,CAISGRGDWQTYEQYF
TRBV19,TRBJ2-7,-,14,TRBD1,TGTGCCAGTAGTACCCGGACAGGGTACAACGAGCAGTACTTC,CASSTRTGYNEQYF
TRBV7-9,TRBJ2-7,once,13,TRBD1,TGTGCCAGCAGCCTAGACAGGGGCTACGAGCAGTACTTC,CASSLDRGYEQYF
TRBV10-3,TRBJ2-3,-,15,-,TGTGCCATCAGTGTGGCAGGGGACTACACAGATACGCAGTATTTT,CAISVAGDYTDTQYF
TRBV5-6,TRBJ2-5,-,18,TRBD2,TGTGCCAGCAGCTGGGTATCGGCGGGAGTCGGAGAAAAGGAGACCCAGTACTTC,CASSWVSAGVGEKETQYF
TRBV5-1,TRBJ2-3,-,14,-,TGCGCCAGCAGCTTCTACGGGGAGTCAGATACGCAGTATTTT,CASSFYGESDTQYF
TRBV2,TRBJ2-7,-,13,-,TGTGCCAGCAGTGTATCGCGATTCTACGAGCAGTACTTC,CASSVSRFYEQYF
TRBV15,TRBJ2-1,-,13,-,TGTGCCACCAGCAGAGTGGCGAACAATGAGCAGTTCTTC,CATSRVANNEQFF
TRBV21-1,TRBJ1-1,-,14,-,TGTGCCAGCAGCAAAGTAGGCGTGAACACTGAAGCTTTCTTT,CASSKVGVNTEAFF
TRBV30,TRBJ1-5,-,13,-,TGTGCCTGGAGTGTACAGCCTAATCAGCCCCAGCATTTT,CAWSVQPNQPQHF
TRBV7-2,TRBJ1-1,few,14,TRBD1,TGTGCCAGCAGCAAAACAGGGGGACGTACTGAAGCTTTCTTT,CASSKTGGRTEAFF
TRBV9,TRBJ1-4,-,14,-,TGTGCCAGCAGTTCCGGGACGTCTTATGAAAAACTGTTTTTT,CASSSGTSYEKLFF
TRBV9,TRBJ2-7,-,13,-,TGTGCCAGCAGCCTGACAGGCGGTTACGAGCAGTACTTC,CASSLTGGYEQYF
TRBV6-5,TRBJ2-1,-,13,TRBD2,TGTGCCAGCAGTCCAGAGTGGCTAGCGGGGCAGTTCTTC,CASSPEWLAGQFF
TRBV19,TRBJ1-5,-,17,-,TGTGCCAGTAGTAGCAGACGGGTACCTTATAGCAATCAGCCCCAGCATTTT,CASSSRRVPYSNQPQHF
TRBV11-2,TRBJ2-3,-,18,TRBD1,TGTGCCAGCAGCACTACCACAGGACAGGGTTCGGGCACAGATACGCAGTATTTT,CASSTTTGQGSGTDTQYF
TRBV2,TRBJ1-5,few,14,-,TGTGCCAGCAGTGAAAGAACGACCGGTCAGCCCCAGCATTTT,CASSERTTGQPQHF
TRBV5-4,TRBJ2-2,-,17,TRBD1,TGTGCCAGCAGCGGGGGACAGGGACCGATAAACACCGGGGAGCTGTTTTTT,CASSGGQGPINTGELFF
TRBV30,TRBJ2-7,-,14,-,TGTGCCTGGAGTGTCGGCGGTAGCTCCTACGAGCAGTACTTC,CAWSVGGSSYEQYF
TRBV15,TRBJ2-1,once,16,-,TGTGCCACCAGCAGAGGCACCGGGACCCGAGGCGATGAGCAGTTCTTC,CATSRGTGTRGDEQFF